These 21 T cell receptor beta chains were sequenced from one sample in a study of graft-versus-host responses after intestinal transplantation. Libraries were prepared by immunoSEQ multiplex PCR; TCRdb keeps only in-frame clonotypes and omits some of them. The sample has 80,000 to 100,000 clones, roughly 91% seen once. For these TCRs, the target antigens are not known. This specimen consisted of unstimulated CD4+ T cells sorted from spleen or lymph node cells, obtained before intestinal transplant. The receptor source for this set is a human donor who received an intestinal transplant.

The CDR3, as DNA: TGCAGTGCGGGCGGGACGGACCAGTACTTC. Translation: CSAGGTDQYF. The chain is built from TRBV20-1 and TRBJ2-7; tentatively, D is TRBD2 (6 bases). The CDR3 extends over 10 amino acids. V gave up 6 bases and J gave up 10 bases, with 13 bases separating them. Germline CDR1 reads DFQATT; CDR2 reads SNEGSKA (reference sequence).

The V call is TRBV29-1, the J call TRBJ2-1; weak D call: TRBD1 (6 bases). V was cut by 6 bases and J by 7 bases, with 13 bases left in between. CDR1 and CDR2 (germline): SQVTM, ANQGSEA. CDR3 length equals 12 residues. CDR3 region: CSVADRANEQFF. The DNA of the CDR3 is TGCAGCGTGGCGGACAGAGCAAATGAGCAGTTCTTC.

This chain uses TRBV10-3 with TRBJ1-2; D might be TRBD1 (6 bases). CDR1 and CDR2 from the germline V gene are ENHRY and SYGVKD. V lost 2 bases to trimming and J lost 4 bases, with 14 bases between them. CDR3 length equals 15 residues. The CDR3 sequence: CAISEVGAVGYGYTF. CDR3 in DNA: TGTGCCATCAGTGAGGTGGGGGCGGTTGGCTATGGCTACACCTTC.

The chain recombines TRBV28 with TRBJ1-5; 9 bases align to TRBD1. The CDR3 consists of 19 residues. CDR1 and CDR2 (germline): MDHEN, SYDVKM. After removal of 4 bases from V and 0 bases from J, the junction contained 13 bases not matched to a gene. CDR3 residues: CASSSGTGRNRYSNQPQHF. The CDR3 region has the DNA TGTGCCAGCAGTTCCGGGACAGGGCGAAACCGATATAGCAATCAGCCCCAGCATTTT.

The chain couples TRBV6-1 to TRBJ1-2; no definite D call. The length of the CDR3 is 14 residues. V gave up 1 base and J gave up 8 bases, with 14 bases separating them. Germline V gene data show CDR1 as MNHNS and CDR2 as SASEGT. CDR3 sequence reads: CASSEGGGRKGYTF. CDR3 bases: TGTGCCAGCAGTGAAGGGGGAGGGCGAAAGGGCTACACCTTC.

This chain joins TRBV4-2 and TRBJ1-2, with D uncertain. Germline loops: CDR1 LGHNA, CDR2 YNFKEQ. V lost 6 bases and J lost 8, with 16 bases in between. There are 13 residues in the CDR3. The chain's CDR3 is CASSREESAGYTF. In DNA form, the CDR3 reads TGTGCCAGCAGTAGGGAGGAGTCGGCGGGCTACACCTTC.

The DNA of the CDR3 is TGTGCCAGTACCCAAACGGGTAGCGGGAGACAAAACGAGCAGTACTTC. Residues: CASTQTGSGRQNEQYF. V gene TRBV19 combines with J gene TRBJ2-7; 9 positions match TRBD2. The CDR3 sequence is 16 residues long. V was clipped by 7 bases and J by 5 bases; unmatched bases: 15. CDR1 and CDR2 (germline): LNHDA, SQIVND (reference sequence). Filled out from reference TRBV19 and TRBJ2-7, the complete variable domain reads DGGITQSPKYLFRKEGQNVTLSCEQNLNHDAMYWYRQDPGQGLRLIYYSQIVNDFQKGDIAEGYSVSREKKESFPLTVTSAQKNPTAFYLCASTQTGSGRQNEQYFGPGTRLTVT.

This chain links TRBV30 with TRBJ1-5, with a weak D call TRBD1 (6 bases). V was pared by 5 bases and J by 5 bases, with 13 bases between. The CDR3 consists of 13 residues. Germline values: CDR1 GTSNPN, CDR2 SVGIG (reference sequence). The CDR3 DNA reads as TGTGCCTGGGCGGGGGGCTTCGATCAGCCCCAGCATTTT. Translation: CAWAGGFDQPQHF.

The chain uses TRBV27 and TRBJ1-5; 11 bases match TRBD1. The CDR3 loop spans 15 amino acids. Germline V gene data show CDR1 as MNHEY and CDR2 as SMNVEV (reference sequence). V gave up 6 bases and J gave up 6 bases; unmatched junction bases: 7. For the CDR3, the DNA is TGTGCCAGCAGGTCCGGGACAGGGGGGGCTCAGCCCCAGCATTTT. Translation: CASRSGTGGAQPQHF.

The count of this clone is one. This chain uses TRBV11-1 with TRBJ2-7; D possibly corresponds to TRBD2 (6 bases). V lost 1 base and J 0 bases, leaving 16 bases between the germline ends. Germline loops: CDR1 SGHAT, CDR2 FQDESV (reference sequence). CDR3 size: 17 residues. This CDR3 is CASSLEGRDPSSYEQYF. Written as DNA, the CDR3 is TGTGCCAGCAGCTTAGAGGGGCGGGACCCCAGCTCCTACGAGCAGTACTTC.

The chain combines TRBV7-2 with TRBJ2-7, with 7 bases that match TRBD2. The CDR3 length is 14 residues. The V gene end was trimmed by 0 bases and the J gene end by 4 bases; junction bases not matched to a gene: 3. Per the germline V gene, CDR1 is SGHTA and CDR2 is FQGNSA. DNA for the CDR3: TGTGCCAGCAGCTTAGCGTGGGAGGGTTACGAGCAGTACTTC. Protein sequence: CASSLAWEGYEQYF.

The CDR3 DNA reads TGTGCCAGCAGTGATGGGACTAGCTTGGATGAGCAGTTCTTC. Its protein is CASSDGTSLDEQFF. The J gene is TRBJ2-1, the V gene TRBV25-1, with 9 nucleotides matching TRBD2. The junction had 5 bases not matched to a gene; V was cut back by 3 bases and J by 8 bases. The CDR3 covers 14 residues. Germline lookup yields CDR1 MGHDK and CDR2 SYGVNS. Drawing the rest from reference TRBV25-1 and TRBJ2-1, the complete variable domain is EADIYQTPRYLVIGTGKKITLECSQTMGHDKMYWYQQDPGMELHLIHYSYGVNSTEKGDLSSESTVSRIRTEHFPLTLESARPSHTSQYLCASSDGTSLDEQFFGPGTRLTVL.

The chain employs TRBV6-6 and TRBJ2-3, with 7 bases aligning to TRBD2. V trimming: 3 bases; J trimming: 1 base; junction bases outside the gene matches: 4. The germline gives CDR1 MNHNY, CDR2 SVGAGI (reference sequence). This CDR3 contains 15 residues. CDR3 sequence (DNA): TGTGCCAGCAGTTATGGCGCGGGAGGCACAGATACGCAGTATTTT. Encoded protein: CASSYGAGGTDTQYF.

The genes are TRBV7-3 and TRBJ2-3; TRBD1 matches at 12 bases. V gave up 4 bases and J gave up 6 bases; unmatched junction bases: 5. Looked up from germline, CDR1 is SGHTA and CDR2 is FQGTGA. The CDR3 sequence is 15 residues long. CDR3 protein: CASSSGQGATDTQYF. The CDR3 nucleotides read TGTGCCAGCAGCTCGGGACAGGGGGCGACGGATACGCAGTATTTT.

The rearrangement links TRBV27 to TRBJ2-7; possible D gene TRBD2, 6 bases. This CDR3 is 14 amino acids long. Germline values: CDR1 MNHEY, CDR2 SMNVEV (reference sequence). V was clipped by 6 bases and J by 5 bases, with 17 bases between them. CDR3 protein: CASSWRVMSHEQYF. DNA of the CDR3: TGTGCCAGCAGCTGGAGGGTAATGAGCCACGAGCAGTACTTC.

The chain carries TRBV30 and TRBJ1-6; tentatively, D is TRBD1 (6 bases). Deletions cut 4 bases from V and 9 bases from J, with 16 bases between. The germline CDR1 and CDR2 sequences are GTSNPN and SVGIG (reference sequence). This CDR3 comprises 14 residues. This CDR3 is CAWKRGAHGSPLHF. The CDR3 nucleotides are TGTGCCTGGAAACGGGGGGCGCACGGTTCACCCCTCCACTTT.

This chain connects TRBV10-3 to TRBJ2-3; TRBD2 matches 9 bases. Per germline, CDR1 ENHRY and CDR2 SYGVKD. The CDR3 is 15 amino acids. The trim removed 3 bases at V and 1 base at J, leaving 2 bases unmatched. CDR3 nucleotide sequence: TGTGCCATCAGTGAACGCGGGGGGGGCACAGATACGCAGTATTTT. This encodes CAISERGGGTDTQYF.

The chain employs TRBV28 and TRBJ2-5, with TRBD2 matching over 8 bases. This CDR3 region has 16 residues. V was clipped by 6 bases and J by 1 base; unmatched bases: 10. The germline CDR1 and CDR2 sequences are MDHEN and SYDVKM. CDR3 DNA: TGTGCCAGCAGACCACGGGAGGGCCGTATCCAAGAGACCCAGTACTTC. As protein: CASRPREGRIQETQYF.

This sequence joins TRBV28 and TRBJ2-7; unclear D gene. Trimming removed 8 bases from V and 2 bases from J, with 13 bases in between. The germline gives CDR1 MDHEN, CDR2 SYDVKM. The CDR3 covers 13 residues. In DNA form, the CDR3 reads TGTGCCAGCTCACAATCCCCTGCCTACGAGCAGTACTTC. Translation: CASSQSPAYEQYF.

The CDR3 nucleotides read TGCGCCAGCAGCTTGGAGACAGCCGAGGATACGCAGTATTTT. Its translation: CASSLETAEDTQYF. The chain has TRBV5-1 and TRBJ2-3; possibly TRBD1 for D (5 bases). The germline gives CDR1 SGHRS, CDR2 YFSETQ. V lost 0 bases and J lost 6, with 11 bases in between. This CDR3 comprises 14 residues.

This clone was found once. CDR3 coding DNA: TGTGCCAGCTCACCACCGAGGGGGGGGCTGGTTTCCTACGAGCAGTACTTC. Its protein is CASSPPRGGLVSYEQYF. The V gene is TRBV18, the J gene TRBJ2-7; D perhaps matches TRBD2 (7 bases). Trimming removed 0 bases from V and 1 base from J, with 16 bases in between. CDR3 size: 17 residues. Germline V gives CDR1 KGHSH, CDR2 LQKENI.